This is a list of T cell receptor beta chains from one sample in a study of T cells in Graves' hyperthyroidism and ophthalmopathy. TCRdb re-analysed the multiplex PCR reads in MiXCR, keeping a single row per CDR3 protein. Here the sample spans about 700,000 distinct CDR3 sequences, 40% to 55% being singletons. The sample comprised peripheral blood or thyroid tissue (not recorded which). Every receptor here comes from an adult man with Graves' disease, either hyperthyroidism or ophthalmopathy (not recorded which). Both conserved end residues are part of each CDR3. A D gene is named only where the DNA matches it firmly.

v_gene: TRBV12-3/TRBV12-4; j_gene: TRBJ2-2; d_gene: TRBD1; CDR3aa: CASSLMDRGPNTGELFF
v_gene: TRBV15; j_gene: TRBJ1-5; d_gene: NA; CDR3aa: CATSRDTYQPQHF
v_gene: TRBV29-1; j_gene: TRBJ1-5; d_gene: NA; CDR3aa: CSVVENMNQPQHF
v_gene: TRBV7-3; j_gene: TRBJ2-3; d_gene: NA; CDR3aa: CASSSSQAHTQYF
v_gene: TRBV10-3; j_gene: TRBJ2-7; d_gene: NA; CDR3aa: CATSQVGGELYF
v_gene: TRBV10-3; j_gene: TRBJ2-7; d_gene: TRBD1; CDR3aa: CASSRGGRSYEQYF
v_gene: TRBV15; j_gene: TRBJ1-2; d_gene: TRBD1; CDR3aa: CATSSHRDRGGYGYTF
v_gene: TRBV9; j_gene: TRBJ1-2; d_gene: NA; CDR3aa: CASFGRVYGYTF
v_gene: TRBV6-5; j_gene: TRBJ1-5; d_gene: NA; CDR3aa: CASSEEQGNQPQHF
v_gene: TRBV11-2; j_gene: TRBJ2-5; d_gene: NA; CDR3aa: CASRRGQQETQYF
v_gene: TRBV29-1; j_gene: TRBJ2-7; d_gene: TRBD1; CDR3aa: CSLTGTGDEQYF
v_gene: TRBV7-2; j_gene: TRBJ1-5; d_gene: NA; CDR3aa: CASSADGWEGGQPQHF
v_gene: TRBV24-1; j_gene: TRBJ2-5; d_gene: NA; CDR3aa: CATSDWGETQYF
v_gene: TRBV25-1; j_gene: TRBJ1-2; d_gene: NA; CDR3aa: CASGGDYGYTF
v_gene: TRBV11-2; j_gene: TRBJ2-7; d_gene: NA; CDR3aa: CASARGANPSYEQYF
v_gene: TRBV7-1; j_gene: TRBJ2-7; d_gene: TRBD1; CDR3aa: CASSSKDRTSSYEQYF
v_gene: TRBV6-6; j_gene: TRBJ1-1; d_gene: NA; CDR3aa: CASSYGHPNTEAFF
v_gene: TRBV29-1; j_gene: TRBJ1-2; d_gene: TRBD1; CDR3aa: CSVRARDSNYGYTF
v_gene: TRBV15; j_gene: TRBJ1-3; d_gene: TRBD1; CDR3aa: CATSRDPRVQGASRYF
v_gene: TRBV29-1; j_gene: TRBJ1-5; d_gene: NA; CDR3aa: CSVGTDQHF